Listed below are T cell receptor beta chains from one sample, sequenced in a study of blood T cell repertoires in COVID-19. Measured with immunoSEQ multiplex PCR; TCRdb has only the in-frame clones, and not every one. Of about 400,000 clones in the sample, over 85% were seen once. Sequenced input: PBMCs or T cells enriched from blood (not recorded which). These receptors all stem from a woman aged 30 to 39 who had recovered from COVID-19. Each CDR3 is given with its conserved first and last residue. D genes are given only for firm matches. A row's size may be missing; if present it is once, few, many or a size class.

j_gene,len,v_gene,d_gene,abundance,CDR3aa,CDR3nt
TRBJ2-7,15,TRBV11-2,TRBD2,-,CASSLARGDSYEQYF,TGTGCCAGCAGCTTAGCTCGGGGGGACTCCTACGAGCAGTACTTC
TRBJ2-7,16,TRBV5-1,TRBD1,-,CASSSLDRGSSYEQYF,TGCGCCAGCAGCTCCCTCGACAGGGGGAGCTCCTACGAGCAGTACTTC
TRBJ1-5,15,TRBV7-2,-,few,CASSPNHVSNQPQHF,TGTGCCAGCAGCCCTAACCACGTGAGCAATCAGCCCCAGCATTTT
TRBJ2-4,14,TRBV2,-,-,CASIGGGSQNIQYF,TGTGCCAGCATTGGGGGAGGCTCGCAAAACATTCAGTACTTC
TRBJ2-5,15,TRBV11-1,TRBD2,-,CASSLQRGHTETQYF,TGTGCCAGCAGCCTCCAGCGGGGCCACACAGAGACCCAGTACTTC
TRBJ1-5,15,TRBV28,-,-,CASSLGGSSNQPQHF,TGTGCCAGCAGCCTGGGGGGAAGTAGCAATCAGCCCCAGCATTTT
TRBJ2-7,13,TRBV29-1,TRBD2,once,CSVEPSGRGVQYF,TGCAGCGTTGAGCCTAGCGGGAGAGGGGTGCAGTACTTC
TRBJ1-5,14,TRBV30,TRBD1,-,CAWSVETGVQPQHF,TGTGCCTGGAGTGTGGAGACAGGGGTCCAGCCCCAGCATTTT
TRBJ2-7,13,TRBV12-3/TRBV12-4,TRBD2,-,CASSRLAGGEQYF,TGTGCCAGCAGCCGACTAGCGGGCGGTGAGCAGTACTTC
TRBJ2-3,16,TRBV3-1/TRBV3-2,TRBD2,-,CASSQSSGRDSGTQYF,TGTGCCAGCAGCCAATCAAGCGGGAGGGATTCGGGTACGCAGTATTTT
TRBJ2-1,13,TRBV2,TRBD2,-,CAKGLAGAYEQFF,TGTGCCAAAGGACTAGCGGGAGCATATGAGCAGTTCTTC
TRBJ2-7,15,TRBV3-1/TRBV3-2,TRBD2,-,CASSPAGTSGAEQYF,TGTGCCAGCAGCCCAGCCGGGACTAGCGGAGCCGAGCAGTACTTC
TRBJ2-1,15,TRBV27,TRBD2,-,CASTSGRTYRDEQFF,TGTGCCAGCACTAGCGGGAGGACCTATCGGGATGAGCAGTTCTTC
TRBJ2-3,15,TRBV28,TRBD1,-,CASLSYRGLADTQYF,TGTGCCAGCCTCTCCTACAGGGGTCTGGCAGATACGCAGTATTTT
TRBJ2-5,16,TRBV20-1,-,-,CSASGSSRVYQETQYF,TGCAGTGCTAGTGGGAGCTCACGTGTGTACCAAGAGACCCAGTACTTC
TRBJ2-7,15,TRBV11-2,-,-,CASSLKFLATYEQYF,TGTGCCAGCAGCTTAAAGTTCCTAGCGACCTACGAGCAGTACTTC
TRBJ1-5,15,TRBV11-2,-,-,CASSKTATASQPQHF,TGTGCCAGCAGCAAAACCGCTACAGCCAGCCAGCCCCAGCATTTT
TRBJ2-7,16,TRBV28,TRBD1,-,CASKPETGGIFYEQYF,TGTGCCAGCAAGCCCGAGACAGGGGGAATTTTCTACGAGCAGTACTTC
TRBJ1-6,16,TRBV3-1/TRBV3-2,TRBD1,-,CASSQAQGAGNSPLHF,TGTGCCAGCAGCCAGGCACAGGGGGCGGGTAATTCACCCCTCCACTTT
TRBJ1-1,16,TRBV12-5,TRBD1,-,CASGQPRQGAVTEAFF,TGTGCTAGTGGCCAACCCCGACAGGGGGCAGTCACTGAAGCTTTCTTT
TRBJ2-1,14,TRBV10-3,TRBD1,-,CAISKRQGDNEQFF,TGTGCCATCAGTAAAAGACAGGGCGACAATGAGCAGTTCTTC
TRBJ2-7,15,TRBV7-6,-,few,CASSLGAGQAYEQYF,TGTGCCAGCAGCTTAGGAGCAGGACAAGCCTACGAGCAGTACTTC
TRBJ1-5,13,TRBV7-2,-,-,CASSYSPPGPQHF,TGTGCCAGCAGCTATTCCCCCCCGGGGCCCCAGCATTTT
TRBJ2-3,15,TRBV7-9,-,-,CASSLAGVEADTQYF,TGTGCCAGCAGCTTAGCCGGGGTGGAAGCAGATACGCAGTATTTT
TRBJ2-7,14,TRBV30,TRBD1,-,CAWSQQGSSYEQYF,TGTGCCTGGAGCCAACAGGGGTCCTCCTACGAGCAGTACTTC
TRBJ1-2,16,TRBV4-1,-,-,CASSQVGRTTNYGYTF,TGCGCCAGCAGCCAAGTGGGGCGGACAACAAACTATGGCTACACCTTC
TRBJ1-2,15,TRBV19,TRBD1,-,CASSPRQGQTGGYTF,TGTGCCAGTAGTCCCCGACAGGGACAGACGGGTGGCTACACCTTC
TRBJ1-5,13,TRBV5-5,-,-,CASSFRSNQPQHF,TGTGCCAGCAGCTTCAGGTCCAATCAGCCCCAGCATTTT
TRBJ1-6,13,TRBV11-2,-,-,CASSYGRSSPLHF,TGTGCCAGCAGCTACGGAAGGAGCTCACCCCTCCACTTT
TRBJ1-1,15,TRBV9,-,-,CASSPRVAGNTEAFF,TGTGCCAGCAGCCCCCGTGTCGCGGGGAACACTGAAGCTTTCTTT
TRBJ2-7,11,TRBV10-3,-,once,CAISELHEQYF,TGTGCCATCAGTGAACTCCACGAGCAGTACTTC
TRBJ1-1,14,TRBV11-3,-,-,CASSLGHSGTEAFF,TGTGCCAGCAGCTTAGGCCACTCGGGAACTGAAGCTTTCTTT
TRBJ2-1,14,TRBV7-8,-,-,CASSSPRDSQAQFF,TGTGCCAGCAGCTCGCCCCGGGACTCCCAAGCGCAGTTCTTC
TRBJ2-6,16,TRBV9,-,-,CASSQTTGSGANVLTF,TGTGCCAGCAGCCAAACAACAGGGTCTGGGGCCAACGTCCTGACTTTC
TRBJ2-1,16,TRBV7-9,-,-,CASSPLGSLVVDEQFF,TGTGCCAGCAGCCCCTTAGGGAGCTTGGTCGTCGATGAGCAGTTCTTC
TRBJ1-2,14,TRBV9,-,-,CASSAADSRYGYTF,TGTGCCAGCAGCGCCGCGGACAGTCGCTATGGCTACACCTTC
TRBJ2-2,15,TRBV30,TRBD2,-,CAWSGLAVATGELFF,TGTGCCTGGTCGGGACTAGCGGTCGCGACCGGGGAGCTGTTTTTT
TRBJ1-2,16,TRBV5-6,-,-,CASSLVLGRGIYGGTF,TGTGCCAGCAGCTTGGTTCTCGGCAGGGGAATCTATGGTGGGACCTTC
TRBJ1-1,14,TRBV9,-,-,CASSVGVVNTEAFF,TGTGCCAGCAGCGTCGGGGTGGTGAACACTGAAGCTTTCTTT
TRBJ1-2,16,TRBV21-1,-,few,CASRKPRQGDNYGYTF,TGTGCCAGCAGAAAGCCGCGGCAGGGCGATAACTATGGCTACACCTTC
TRBJ1-5,13,TRBV19,-,-,CASSLQGSQPQHF,TGTGCCAGTAGTTTACAGGGTTCTCAGCCCCAGCATTTT
TRBJ1-4,13,TRBV4-2,-,once,CASSQDRGEKLFF,TGTGCCAGCAGCCAAGATAGAGGGGAAAAACTGTTTTTT
TRBJ1-1,11,TRBV2,TRBD1,-,CASTGVTEAFF,TGTGCCAGTACAGGGGTCACTGAAGCTTTCTTT
TRBJ2-5,16,TRBV7-3,-,-,CASSPDDRDRGETQYF,TGTGCCAGCAGCCCCGATGACAGGGATCGGGGGGAGACCCAGTACTTC